The following is a T cell receptor (beta chain) sequence with its context. The data were obtained in a study of cytomegalovirus exposure and HLA in healthy donors. Looked up from germline, CDR1 is SGHDT and CDR2 is YYEEEE. Trimming stripped 5 bases from V and 3 bases from J, with 17 bases between. The CDR3 runs 15 residues. This PCR relied on a set of 60 Vbeta primers and 13 Jbeta primers. Some clones are missing from TCRdb's copy, which holds only in-frame ones; the method was immunoSEQ multiplex PCR. The sample records over 110,000 clones, about four fifths being singletons. This sequence originates from a woman aged 40 to 55 in good health and CMV-seropositive. The source material was PBMCs. The gene calls are TRBV5-6 and TRBJ2-5, with D possibly TRBD2 on 6 matching bases. CDR3 DNA sequence: TGTGCCAGCAGGTACACACTAGCAGAAGAAGAGACCCAGTACTTC. Its protein is CASRYTLAEEETQYF.